These 31 T cell receptor beta chains were all obtained from the same sample, sequenced in a study of blood T cell repertoires in COVID-19. Using immunoSEQ multiplex PCR, the repertoire was profiled, and TCRdb retains in-frame clones only, with some absent. The sample includes under 140,000 clones, around 90% of them seen just once. Sequenced: peripheral blood. Receptors were obtained from a woman aged 45-60 years with acute or convalescent COVID-19.

This chain's CDR3 is CASSEDRRSTDTQYF. The CDR3 DNA reads as TGTGCCAGCAGTGAAGATCGGAGGAGCACAGATACGCAGTATTTT. This chain connects TRBV2 to TRBJ2-3; perhaps TRBD2 as D (5 bases). Germline V gene sequence: CDR1 SNHLY, CDR2 FYNNEI. CDR3 length equals 15 residues. With 1 base removed from V and 0 bases from J, the gap between germline ends came to 8 bases.

This clone showed up just once. The V call is TRBV5-1, the J call TRBJ2-7; 11 nucleotides agree with TRBD1. CDR1 SGHRS and CDR2 YFSETQ come from the germline V gene. V was pared by 4 bases and J by 3 bases, with 6 bases of the junction left unmatched. The CDR3 spans 15 residues. In DNA form, the CDR3 reads TGCGCCAGCAGCGAAGGGACAGGGGGATACTACGAGCAGTACTTC. Translating it yields CASSEGTGGYYEQYF.

V gene TRBV5-1 combines with J gene TRBJ1-4; 7 nucleotides agree with TRBD1. V shed 2 bases and J 7 bases; nucleotides not matched to a gene: 5. Germline V gives CDR1 SGHRS, CDR2 YFSETQ. The CDR3 runs to 14 residues. CDR3 in amino acids: CASSFRQGPEKLFF. The CDR3 coding sequence is TGCGCCAGCAGCTTCCGACAGGGCCCTGAAAAACTGTTTTTT.

The chain employs TRBV2 and TRBJ1-6; D is ambiguous. The germline gives CDR1 SNHLY, CDR2 FYNNEI. The CDR3 covers 15 residues. The V gene lost 7 bases and the J gene lost 9 bases, with 19 bases spanning the gap. Here the CDR3 reads CASNDRSPGGSPLHF. DNA of the CDR3: TGTGCCAGCAATGATCGGTCCCCCGGCGGTTCACCCCTCCACTTT.

V gene TRBV18 combines with J gene TRBJ2-1; TRBD2 agrees at 11 bases. Germline trimming cut 0 bases from V and 7 bases from J; bases unmatched to any gene: 2. CDR3 size: 15 residues. CDR1 is KGHSH and CDR2 is LQKENI in the germline V gene. The CDR3 sequence: CASSPPSGRGNEQFF. CDR3 DNA: TGTGCCAGCTCACCACCTAGCGGGAGGGGTAATGAGCAGTTCTTC.

The chain is built from TRBV18 and TRBJ2-7, with a possible D match to TRBD2 (7 bases). V lost 3 bases, J lost 0 bases, and 12 bases lay in between. Germline V gene lookup returns CDR1 KGHSH and CDR2 LQKENI. CDR3 size: 15 residues. The CDR3, as DNA: TGTGCCAGCTCACCGGAGGCGGGGGCCTCCTACGAGCAGTACTTC. Its translation: CASSPEAGASYEQYF.

The chain is built from TRBV3-1 (or the pseudogene TRBV3-2) and TRBJ1-1; TRBD1 matches 7 bases. The CDR3 has 13 residues. The V and J ends lost 6 bases and 4 bases, in that order; junction bases with no gene match: 5. The germline V gene encodes CDR1 LGHDT and CDR2 YNNKEL (reference sequence). Here the CDR3 reads CASRETGSTEAFF. The CDR3 DNA sequence: TGTGCCAGCAGGGAGACAGGGAGCACTGAAGCTTTCTTT.

The chain is built from TRBV7-9 and TRBJ1-1; TRBD1 aligns across 8 bases. Trimming took 4 bases from V and 0 from J; bases not matched to a gene: 7. Germline V lookup: CDR1 SEHNR, CDR2 FQNEAQ (reference sequence). The CDR3 loop spans 16 amino acids. In DNA, the CDR3 is TGTGCCAGCAGCTCGGACAGGGTCTATATGAACACTGAAGCTTTCTTT. Translating it yields CASSSDRVYMNTEAFF.

The chain combines TRBV2 with TRBJ2-1; D is undetermined. This CDR3 region has 17 residues. Germline V gene sequence: CDR1 SNHLY, CDR2 FYNNEI. The V end was cut by 6 bases, the J end by 7 bases, with 25 bases between. The CDR3 sequence is CASSAQVGSRRGNEQFF. The CDR3 DNA is TGTGCCAGCAGCGCCCAGGTCGGTTCTCGACGTGGGAATGAGCAGTTCTTC. Using reference TRBV2 and TRBJ2-1 for the parts outside the CDR3, the full variable domain is EPEVTQTPSHQVTQMGQEVILRCVPISNHLYFYWYRQILGQKVEFLVSFYNNEISEKSEIFDDQFSVERPDGSNFTLKIRSTKLEDSAMYFCASSAQVGSRRGNEQFFGPGTRLTVL.

This chain connects TRBV19 to TRBJ1-1; tentatively, D is TRBD1 (6 bases). Looked up from germline, CDR1 is LNHDA and CDR2 is SQIVND (reference sequence). There are 13 residues in the CDR3. Trimming left V 5 bases short and J 1 base short, with 8 bases between. For the CDR3, the DNA is TGTGCCAGTAGTCAGGGGAGGAACACTGAAGCTTTCTTT. Its protein is CASSQGRNTEAFF.

The gene calls are TRBV28 and TRBJ1-1; 7 nucleotides align to TRBD1. CDR1 and CDR2 from the germline V gene are MDHEN and SYDVKM. The CDR3 is 12 amino acids. The V segment lost 6 bases and the J segment 8 bases; nucleotides outside the gene matches: 6. For the CDR3, the DNA is TGTGCCAGCAGGCTACTACAGGGGGAAGCTTTCTTT. It yields the protein CASRLLQGEAFF.

This sequence joins TRBV29-1 and TRBJ2-4, with 9 bases that match TRBD1. The CDR3 totals 12 residues. J was trimmed by 6 bases and V by 4 bases; bases with no gene match: 1. CDR1 is SQVTM and CDR2 is ANQGSEA in the germline V gene. The chain's CDR3 is CSVGDRVNIQYF. For the CDR3, the DNA is TGCAGCGTTGGGGACAGGGTAAACATTCAGTACTTC. Using reference TRBV29-1 and TRBJ2-4 for the parts outside the CDR3, the full variable domain is SAVISQKPSRDICQRGTSLTIQCQVDSQVTMMFWYRQQPGQSLTLIATANQGSEATYESGFVIDKFPISRPNLTFSTLTVSNMSPEDSSIYLCSVGDRVNIQYFGAGTRLSVL.

The chain recombines TRBV6-1 with TRBJ2-7; the match to TRBD2 covers 10 bases. The CDR3 runs to 17 residues. J lost 0 bases, V lost 3 bases, and 8 bases had no gene match. From germline, CDR1 is MNHNS and CDR2 SASEGT. CDR3 sequence (DNA): TGTGCCAGCAGTGATAGGGGACTAGCGATTAACTCCTACGAGCAGTACTTC. This gives the protein CASSDRGLAINSYEQYF.

The chain uses TRBV5-1 and TRBJ2-5; maybe TRBD2 (6 bases). This CDR3 is built from 16 residues. Trimming removed 4 bases from V and 3 bases from J, with 19 bases in between. Germline V gene data show CDR1 as SGHRS and CDR2 as YFSETQ. CDR3 residues: CASSLSFGTPEETQYF. CDR3 coding DNA: TGCGCCAGCAGCCTCTCCTTTGGGACTCCTGAAGAGACCCAGTACTTC.

V is TRBV6-5 and J is TRBJ2-1, with D perhaps matching TRBD2 (5 bases). CDR1 and CDR2 from the germline V gene are MNHEY and SVGAGI. The V end was cut by 4 bases, the J end by 10 bases, with 11 bases between. The CDR3 is 12 residues long. The chain's CDR3 is CASSSPGIEQFF. CDR3 bases: TGTGCCAGCAGTTCCCCGGGGATCGAGCAGTTCTTC.

V and J are TRBV29-1 and TRBJ2-3; 13 positions match TRBD2. The CDR3 extends over 15 amino acids. V shed 0 bases, J shed 8 bases, and the junction held 5 bases outside the gene matches. Germline CDR1 is SQVTM and CDR2 is ANQGSEA. The CDR3 protein is CSVEDSLAGGGTQYF. The CDR3 region has the DNA TGCAGCGTTGAAGATTCACTAGCGGGAGGGGGTACGCAGTATTTT.

The CDR3: CASTTGRSTDTQYF. CDR3 in DNA: TGCGCCAGCACCACCGGGAGGAGCACAGATACGCAGTATTTT. This chain uses TRBV10-1 with TRBJ2-3; 7 positions agree with TRBD2. CDR1 is WNHNN, CDR2 SYGVQD, per germline (reference sequence). Unmatched junction bases numbered 4, after V lost 7 bases and J lost 0 bases. The CDR3 has 14 residues.

This clone was detected once. This sequence joins TRBV28 and TRBJ2-7; 8 bases agree with TRBD2. The CDR3 contains 13 residues. V lost 7 bases and J lost 7; bases outside the gene matches: 9. Germline-derived CDR1 and CDR2 are MDHEN and SYDVKM. CDR3: CASTSGGTWEQYF. CDR3 sequence (DNA): TGTGCCAGCACCTCGGGAGGGACGTGGGAGCAGTACTTC.

The chain is built from TRBV19 and TRBJ1-5; 8 bases agree with TRBD1. Germline V CDR1 and CDR2: LNHDA, SQIVND (reference sequence). This CDR3 contains 14 residues. The junction had 10 bases not matched to a gene; V was cut back by 9 bases and J by 6 bases. The CDR3: CASWGRQGTQPQHF. In nucleotides, the CDR3 is TGTGCCAGCTGGGGCCGACAGGGGACTCAGCCCCAGCATTTT.

The chain joins TRBV7-2 to TRBJ2-3; possibly TRBD2 for D (6 bases). V lost 5 bases to trimming and J lost 2 bases, with 14 bases between them. Germline V gene lookup returns CDR1 SGHTA and CDR2 FQGNSA. The CDR3 runs 15 residues. The CDR3 DNA reads TGTGCCAGCAGCCGGGTAGCGGCTACCACAGATACGCAGTATTTT. It specifies CASSRVAATTDTQYF.

The genes are TRBV18 and TRBJ2-1; 9 bases match TRBD1. V lost 3 bases to trimming and J lost 6 bases; unmatched junction nucleotides: 6. Germline CDR1 is KGHSH and CDR2 is LQKENI. The length of the CDR3 is 15 residues. This CDR3 reads CASSPRGQGGNEQFF. The CDR3 nucleotides are TGTGCCAGCTCACCTAGGGGACAGGGAGGCAATGAGCAGTTCTTC.

The gene calls are TRBV15 and TRBJ2-1; the match to TRBD2 covers 16 bases. Losses at the gene ends were 3 bases for V and 9 bases for J; bases not matched to a gene: 17. This CDR3 has 20 residues. CDR1 and CDR2 (germline): LNHNV, YYDKDF (reference sequence). CDR3 DNA: TGTGCCACCAGCAGGGCGCGGGGACTAGCGGGAGGGCCTCTTTCCGTTGAGCAGTTCTTC. Amino acids: CATSRARGLAGGPLSVEQFF.

This rearrangement joins TRBV6-6 to TRBJ2-1, with 8 bases identical to TRBD1. Losses at the gene ends were 5 bases for V and 4 bases for J; bases not matched to a gene: 13. Germline V gene data show CDR1 as MNHNY and CDR2 as SVGAGI (reference sequence). There are 17 residues in the CDR3. In nucleotides, the CDR3 is TGTGCCAGCAGTCGCCCGCCGACAGGGGTCGGGTACAATGAGCAGTTCTTC. Translating it yields CASSRPPTGVGYNEQFF.

The rearrangement joins TRBV7-9 to TRBJ1-6; a possible D gene is TRBD1 (5 bases). Trimming cost V 6 bases and J 3 bases, with 9 bases left between them. This CDR3 region has 14 residues. Germline V gives CDR1 SEHNR, CDR2 FQNEAQ (reference sequence). The CDR3 protein is CASSTGVYNSPLHF. The CDR3 DNA follows: TGTGCCAGCAGTACAGGCGTCTATAATTCACCCCTCCACTTT.

This clone was observed a single time. The chain recombines TRBV5-8 with TRBJ2-7; 8 positions agree with TRBD1. After removal of 0 bases from V and 0 bases from J, the junction contained 2 bases not matched to a gene. The germline V gene encodes CDR1 SGHTS and CDR2 YDEGEE. The CDR3 length is 15 residues. This CDR3 is CASSLVGQGSYEQYF. Written as DNA, the CDR3 is TGTGCCAGCAGCTTGGTAGGACAGGGCTCCTACGAGCAGTACTTC.

This clone appeared a single time. This chain connects TRBV11-2 to TRBJ2-2, with TRBD2 matching 8 bases. CDR3 size: 17 residues. CDR1 and CDR2 (germline): SGHAT, FQNNGV. V lost 2 bases to trimming and J lost 7 bases; unmatched junction nucleotides: 12. The CDR3 DNA reads as TGTGCCAGCAGCTTAAGCCTCGGGACTAGTGTCGTCGGGGAGCTGTTTTTT. Protein sequence: CASSLSLGTSVVGELFF.

The chain employs TRBV27 and TRBJ2-1; 11 bases are shared with TRBD2. CDR3 length equals 16 residues. Looked up from germline, CDR1 is MNHEY and CDR2 is SMNVEV (reference sequence). J was trimmed by 1 base and V by 3 bases; bases with no gene match: 2. The CDR3 spells CASSLSSGRSYNEQFF. CDR3 nucleotide sequence: TGTGCCAGCAGTTTGTCTAGCGGGAGGTCCTACAATGAGCAGTTCTTC.

This chain joins TRBV28 and TRBJ2-7; TRBD1 is a possible D gene (8 bases). The V and J ends lost 4 bases and 6 bases respectively, with 19 bases between them. The germline CDR1 and CDR2 sequences are MDHEN and SYDVKM. CDR3 length: 15 amino acids. The CDR3 is CASSSTGGGGREQYF. CDR3 DNA sequence: TGTGCCAGCAGTTCAACAGGGGGGGGAGGTCGCGAGCAGTACTTC.

This chain joins TRBV15 and TRBJ2-1; D might be TRBD2 (5 bases). CDR1 and CDR2 (germline): LNHNV, YYDKDF (reference sequence). V lost 0 bases to trimming and J lost 5 bases, with 11 bases between them. There are 15 residues in the CDR3. The CDR3 nucleotides read TGTGCCACCAGCAGAGATCCTTTCGGGGACAATGAGCAGTTCTTC. Amino acids: CATSRDPFGDNEQFF.

J is TRBJ2-5 and V is TRBV24-1, with D tentatively TRBD1 (5 bases). Trimming took off 3 bases at V and 1 base at J, with 14 bases between the two ends. Germline CDR1 reads KGHDR; CDR2 reads SFDVKD. The CDR3 is 16 amino acids. CDR3 DNA: TGTGCCACCAGTGATAGACAGTCTACCCCCCAAGAGACCCAGTACTTC. Translating it yields CATSDRQSTPQETQYF.

The chain has TRBV3-1 (or the pseudogene TRBV3-2) and TRBJ2-5; D remains unclear. Germline V CDR1 and CDR2: LGHDT, YNNKEL (reference sequence). This CDR3 contains 15 residues. V was pared by 2 bases and J by 4 bases, with 14 bases between. DNA of the CDR3: TGTGCCAGCAGCCAATTTCCCTCCTCCCGAGAGACCCAGTACTTC. Translated, it gives CASSQFPSSRETQYF.